The 16 T cell receptor beta chains given below trace back to one sample, sequenced in a study of shared clonotypes between healthy human individuals. Naivety among CD8 cells was defined by CD45RO negativity and positive CCR7 selection, thereby excluding terminally differentiated effector memory CD45RA+ cells. Here immunoSEQ multiplex PCR was the method, and the copy in TCRdb shows in-frame clones only, minus some. The sample consists of 2 million to 2.5 million clones, 85% to 95% of them appearing once. The sequenced sample consisted of naive CD8+ T cells from PBMCs. The source of these receptors is a man aged 18 to 35 in good health. Some clones in this sample may be carry-over from other donors' samples.

The chain joins TRBV23-1 to TRBJ2-5; D remains unclear. TRBV23-1 has ORF status, its function being uncertain. The CDR3 extends over 12 amino acids. The ends were cut back, 0 bases at V and 7 bases at J, with 6 bases in the middle. The CDR3 coding sequence is TGCGCCAGCAGTCAATCCCGCGGGACCCAGTACTTC. As protein: CASSQSRGTQYF.

This chain joins TRBV7-3 and TRBJ2-7; tentatively, D is TRBD1 (6 bases). This CDR3 is 15 amino acids long. Looked up from germline, CDR1 is SGHTA and CDR2 is FQGTGA. V lost 1 base to trimming and J lost 1 base, with 11 bases between them. CDR3 in amino acids: CASSLSGRGSYEQYF. In DNA, the CDR3 is TGTGCCAGCAGCTTAAGTGGCAGGGGATCCTACGAGCAGTACTTC.

To note about this clone: The sample has other DNA sequences that encode this CDR3 too. This rearrangement joins TRBV9 to TRBJ2-7; D is unclear. CDR1 and CDR2 from the germline V gene are SGDLS and YYNGEE. The CDR3 consists of 14 residues. Trimming took off 0 bases at V and 1 base at J, with 8 bases between the two ends. The DNA for the CDR3 is TGTGCCAGCAGCGTAGGGTCCGATTCCTACGAGCAGTACTTC. The encoded protein is CASSVGSDSYEQYF.

The genes are TRBV27 and TRBJ1-2; 9 nucleotides line up with TRBD1. CDR1 MNHEY and CDR2 SMNVEV come from the germline V gene (reference sequence). Losses at the gene ends were 3 bases for V and 3 bases for J; bases not matched to a gene: 5. This CDR3 is built from 15 residues. The CDR3 DNA reads as TGTGCCAGCAGTTTTCGGACAGGGGCTTACTATGGCTACACCTTC. Encoded protein: CASSFRTGAYYGYTF.

About this clone: This sample includes further DNA sequences coding for the same CDR3. The chain recombines TRBV19 with TRBJ2-3; D is undetermined. V was shortened by 4 bases and J by 2 bases, with 10 bases between the two germline ends. Germline values: CDR1 LNHDA, CDR2 SQIVND (reference sequence). The CDR3 totals 14 residues. CDR3 bases: TGTGCCAGTAGTACCACGGGCCTCACAGATACGCAGTATTTT. Amino acids: CASSTTGLTDTQYF.

This chain links TRBV6-5 with TRBJ1-1; 9 nucleotides match TRBD1. Germline CDR1 and CDR2: MNHEY and SVGAGI. This CDR3 has 15 residues. Germline trimming cut 2 bases from V and 3 bases from J; bases unmatched to any gene: 4. CDR3 protein: CASSYPGQGYTEAFF. CDR3 sequence (DNA): TGTGCCAGCAGTTACCCGGGACAGGGATACACTGAAGCTTTCTTT.

This chain connects TRBV5-1 to TRBJ2-7, with 9 positions matching TRBD1. The V gene's germline CDR1 is SGHRS and CDR2 YFSETQ. The ends lost 0 bases at V and 6 bases at J; junction bases unmatched: 10. This CDR3 is 16 amino acids long. CDR3 region: CASSLGRDRARGEQYF. The DNA for the CDR3 is TGCGCCAGCAGCTTGGGGCGGGACAGGGCGAGGGGCGAGCAGTACTTC. The full variable domain, completed using reference TRBV5-1 and TRBJ2-7, is KAGVTQTPRYLIKTRGQQVTLSCSPISGHRSVSWYQQTPGQGLQFLFEYFSETQRNKGNFPGRFSGRQFSNSRSEMNVSTLELGDSALYLCASSLGRDRARGEQYFGPGTRLTVT.

This clone is a singleton in its sample. J is TRBJ1-4 and V is TRBV10-2; TRBD1 matches at 9 bases. J was trimmed by 8 bases and V by 0 bases; bases with no gene match: 7. The CDR3 runs 16 residues. CDR1 and CDR2 from the germline V gene are WSHSY and SAAADI. The CDR3 DNA follows: TGCGCCAGCAGTGAGTCGGGGGACAGGGAGGACGAAAAACTGTTTTTT. Its protein is CASSESGDREDEKLFF.

The V call is TRBV5-1, the J call TRBJ2-1; D unresolved. V was pared by 4 bases and J by 10 bases, with 15 bases between. The CDR3 covers 13 residues. Germline V gene data show CDR1 as SGHRS and CDR2 as YFSETQ. The CDR3 nucleotides are TGCGCCAGCAGCCGGCGTCTGGAAATGGAGCAGTTCTTC. It translates to CASSRRLEMEQFF.

The chain is built from TRBV9 and TRBJ2-2; the match to TRBD1 covers 7 bases. The CDR3 has 16 residues. The V and J ends lost 0 bases and 3 bases, in that order; junction bases with no gene match: 5. In germline, CDR1 is SGDLS, CDR2 YYNGEE. The chain's CDR3 is CASSVVEGTDTGELFF. CDR3 coding DNA: TGTGCCAGCAGCGTAGTTGAAGGGACAGACACCGGGGAGCTGTTTTTT. Full variable domain (remainder filled in from reference TRBV9 and TRBJ2-2): DSGVTQTPKHLITATGQRVTLRCSPRSGDLSVYWYQQSLDQGLQFLIQYYNGEERAKGNILERFSAQQFPDLHSELNLSSLELGDSALYFCASSVVEGTDTGELFFGEGSRLTVL.

This chain joins TRBV2 and TRBJ2-1, with 14 bases matching TRBD2. CDR3 length equals 15 residues. V shed 6 bases, J shed 10 bases, and the junction held 8 bases outside the gene matches. The germline CDR1 and CDR2 sequences are SNHLY and FYNNEI. As DNA, the CDR3 is TGTGCCAGCAGCCCTACGGGACTAGCGGGAGAAGAGCAGTTCTTC. As protein: CASSPTGLAGEEQFF.

The chain employs TRBV27 and TRBJ1-4; a weak D match, TRBD1 (5 bases). Trimming removed 0 bases at V and 0 bases at J, with 11 bases between. Germline V gene sequence: CDR1 MNHEY, CDR2 SMNVEV (reference sequence). This CDR3 is 17 amino acids long. Here the CDR3 DNA reads TGTGCCAGCAGTTTATCAGGGACGCATGCAACTAATGAAAAACTGTTTTTT. Its translation is CASSLSGTHATNEKLFF.

This chain uses TRBV4-1 with TRBJ2-3, with TRBD2 identical over 10 bases. CDR3 length: 22 residues. Losses at the gene ends were 0 bases for V and 2 bases for J; bases not matched to a gene: 20. CDR1 is MGHRA, CDR2 YSYEKL, per germline. The CDR3 DNA is TGCGCCAGCAGCCAAGAACCCGGACTAGCGGTCCAATCGGCCCCCTACACAGATACGCAGTATTTT. Amino acid sequence: CASSQEPGLAVQSAPYTDTQYF.

J is TRBJ2-3 and V is TRBV12-5; 7 bases are shared with TRBD2. This CDR3 is built from 18 residues. V lost 7 bases and J lost 1; bases outside the gene matches: 17. Germline-derived CDR1 and CDR2 are LGHNT and FRNRAP. The CDR3 reads CASAHHGPTGRGTDTQYF. The CDR3 nucleotides read TGTGCTAGTGCCCACCACGGACCGACGGGGAGGGGCACAGATACGCAGTATTTT.

The chain recombines TRBV7-6 with TRBJ2-7; D not certain. The CDR3 runs to 15 residues. The germline V and J ends were trimmed by 1 base and 6 bases, with 16 bases remaining between them. Per the germline V gene, CDR1 is SGHVS and CDR2 is FNYEAQ. The CDR3 nucleotides are TGTGCCAGCAGCTTAGGAGGTGGTGGCTCCGGCGAGCAGTACTTC. Protein: CASSLGGGGSGEQYF. Using reference TRBV7-6 and TRBJ2-7 for the parts outside the CDR3, the full variable domain is GAGVSQSPRYKVTKRGQDVALRCDPISGHVSLYWYRQALGQGPEFLTYFNYEAQQDKSGLPNDRFSAERPEGSISTLTIQRTEQRDSAMYRCASSLGGGGSGEQYFGPGTRLTVT.

This clone came up once. This chain links TRBV2 with TRBJ1-1; D gene uncertain. This CDR3 region has 15 residues. Deletions cut 8 bases from V and 0 bases from J, with 16 bases between. The germline CDR1 and CDR2 sequences are SNHLY and FYNNEI. Written as DNA, the CDR3 is TGTGCCAGCGAATTGAGACGCGCTATGAACACTGAAGCTTTCTTT. Encoded protein: CASELRRAMNTEAFF. Full variable domain (rest looked up from reference TRBV2 and TRBJ1-1): EPEVTQTPSHQVTQMGQEVILRCVPISNHLYFYWYRQILGQKVEFLVSFYNNEISEKSEIFDDQFSVERPDGSNFTLKIRSTKLEDSAMYFCASELRRAMNTEAFFGQGTRLTVV.